The rows below give T cell receptor beta chains drawn from one sample of a study of breast tumors, draining lymph nodes, adjacent tissues. MiXCR was run by TCRdb on the multiplex PCR reads, yielding one entry per CDR3 protein. The repertoire consists of about 120,000 distinct CDR3 sequences, with just under 20% occurring once and the leading ten covering over 3%. Material for sequencing was axillary lymph node tissue. Every receptor here comes from a female donor with breast cancer. Some clones in this sample may be carry-over from other donors' samples. CDR3s include the opening cysteine and the closing phenylalanine or tryptophan. A D gene is named only where the DNA matches it firmly. The size entry is marked missing in some rows and otherwise reads once, few, many or a size class.

J gene | clone size | D gene | V gene | CDR3 protein | CDR3 DNA
TRBJ2-2 | few | TRBD2 | TRBV12-3/TRBV12-4 | CASSLSGGRTGELFF | TGTGCCAGCAGCCTTAGCGGGGGTCGGACCGGGGAGCTGTTTTTT
TRBJ1-4 | many | TRBD1 | TRBV7-2 | CASSLSQGAGEKLFF | TGTGCCAGCAGCTTAAGTCAGGGGGCGGGTGAAAAACTGTTTTTT
TRBJ2-7 | many | TRBD2 | TRBV5-5 | CASSLGLALPREQYF | TGTGCCAGCAGCCTTGGACTAGCCCTCCCTCGGGAGCAGTACTTC
TRBJ2-3 | few | . | TRBV3-1 | CASSQWTGSSTDTQYF | TGTGCCAGCAGCCAATGGACCGGTAGTAGCACAGATACGCAGTATTTT
TRBJ1-6 | many | TRBD1 | TRBV27 | CATTLRQGSGSPLHF | TGTGCCACCACGCTCAGACAGGGGTCAGGGTCACCCCTCCACTTT
TRBJ2-5 | . | . | TRBV14 | CASSQGARETQYF | TGTGCCAGCAGCCAAGGGGCGCGAGAGACCCAGTACTTC
TRBJ2-1 | many | . | TRBV24-1 | CATSDSLRQGNEQFF | TGTGCCACCAGTGACTCCCTTCGGCAGGGTAATGAGCAGTTCTTC
TRBJ2-7 | many | TRBD1 | TRBV30 | CAGQEAYEQYF | TGTGCCGGACAGGAGGCATACGAGCAGTACTTC
TRBJ2-7 | many | TRBD2 | TRBV4-2 | CASSQDIGVAGVFEQYF | TGTGCCAGCAGCCAAGATATCGGGGTAGCGGGAGTTTTCGAGCAGTACTTC
TRBJ1-5 | . | . | TRBV18 | CASSPTVNQPQHF | TGTGCCAGCTCACCTACAGTGAATCAGCCCCAGCATTTT
TRBJ2-7 | many | . | TRBV30 | CASTDSAQIYEQYF | TGTGCCTCAACCGACAGTGCCCAAATTTACGAGCAGTACTTC
TRBJ2-3 | many | . | TRBV3-1 | CASSQGGDTQYF | TGTGCCAGCAGCCAAGGGGGGGATACGCAGTATTTT
TRBJ1-4 | few | . | TRBV5-1 | CASSLSTFGEKLFF | TGCGCCAGCAGCTTGTCCACTTTTGGGGAAAAACTGTTTTTT
TRBJ2-1 | . | TRBD2 | TRBV12-3/TRBV12-4 | CASSPTSGSNEQFF | TGTGCCAGCAGTCCGACTAGCGGGAGTAATGAGCAGTTCTTC
TRBJ1-5 | many | TRBD1 | TRBV12-3/TRBV12-4 | CASSRTGGPNQPQHF | TGTGCCAGCAGTCGGACAGGGGGCCCCAATCAGCCCCAGCATTTT
TRBJ2-7 | many | . | TRBV18 | CASTRSGPLEQYF | TGTGCCAGCACCAGGTCCGGGCCCTTAGAGCAGTACTTC
TRBJ2-5 | many | . | TRBV29-1 | CSVDYTVLQETQYF | TGCAGCGTTGACTATACAGTATTACAAGAGACCCAGTACTTC
TRBJ2-1 | many | . | TRBV7-3 | CASSLLSGEPYNEQFF | TGTGCCAGCAGCTTATTGTCCGGGGAGCCCTACAATGAGCAGTTCTTC
TRBJ2-7 | many | . | TRBV5-1 | CASSLVAGTYEQYF | TGCGCCAGCAGCTTGGTGGCAGGGACCTACGAGCAGTACTTC
TRBJ1-4 | . | TRBD1 | TRBV5-1 | CASSRGPSGSNEKLFF | TGCGCCAGCAGCAGGGGGCCATCCGGGAGTAATGAAAAACTGTTTTTT
TRBJ2-1 | . | TRBD1 | TRBV3-1 | CASSQEGQGRDNEQFF | TGTGCCAGCAGCCAAGAGGGACAGGGGAGGGACAATGAGCAGTTCTTC
TRBJ2-7 | few | . | TRBV27 | CASSPVGQTGYEQYF | TGTGCCAGCAGCCCAGTGGGCCAAACTGGCTACGAGCAGTACTTC
TRBJ2-1 | many | TRBD2 | TRBV19 | CASSISWSGGSSYNEQFF | TGTGCCAGTAGTATCTCTTGGAGCGGGGGAAGCTCCTACAATGAGCAGTTCTTC
TRBJ2-1 | many | TRBD1 | TRBV5-1 | CASSSPTGPTYNEQFF | TGCGCCAGCAGCTCGCCGACAGGGCCTACATACAATGAGCAGTTCTTC
TRBJ2-1 | many | . | TRBV20-1 | CSARKWDSYNEQFF | TGCAGTGCTAGAAAGTGGGACTCCTACAATGAGCAGTTCTTC
TRBJ2-3 | many | TRBD2 | TRBV20-1 | CSAREGSVAGDTQYF | TGCAGTGCTAGAGAGGGTTCCGTAGCGGGAGATACGCAGTATTTT
TRBJ1-4 | many | TRBD1 | TRBV7-2 | CASSLVSGTAEKLFF | TGTGCCAGCAGCTTAGTATCCGGGACAGCTGAAAAACTGTTTTTT
TRBJ2-2 | few | . | TRBV3-1 | CASTLQGSKTGELFF | TGTGCCAGCACCCTCCAGGGAAGTAAGACCGGGGAGCTGTTTTTT
TRBJ2-3 | many | . | TRBV6-5 | CASSYSRRGRGTDTQYF | TGTGCCAGCAGTTACTCGAGGAGGGGGCGGGGCACAGATACGCAGTATTTT
TRBJ2-7 | many | . | TRBV10-2 | CASRGGYEQYF | TGCGCCAGCAGGGGCGGCTACGAGCAGTACTTC
TRBJ1-2 | many | . | TRBV3-1 | CASSQRGNYGYTF | TGTGCCAGCAGCCAACGAGGTAACTATGGCTACACCTTC
TRBJ2-5 | . | . | TRBV28 | CASSFAEETQYF | TGTGCCAGCAGTTTCGCCGAAGAGACCCAGTACTTC
TRBJ1-2 | many | TRBD1 | TRBV24-1 | CATKGQASYFDGYTF | TGTGCCACCAAGGGACAGGCATCTTATTTTGATGGCTACACCTTC
TRBJ2-3 | many | TRBD1 | TRBV20-1 | CSARGGQAPLDTDTQYF | TGCAGTGCTAGGGGGGGACAGGCTCCCCTCGACACAGATACGCAGTATTTT
TRBJ2-1 | . | . | TRBV5-4 | CGSSPDPANEQFF | TGTGGCAGCAGTCCCGACCCAGCCAATGAGCAGTTCTTC
TRBJ2-1 | many | TRBD2 | TRBV4-2 | CASSLERAGYNNEQFF | TGTGCCAGCAGCCTTGAGCGAGCGGGGTACAACAATGAGCAGTTCTTC
TRBJ1-6 | many | TRBD1 | TRBV19 | CASSLGTDNSPLHF | TGTGCCAGTAGTCTCGGGACAGACAATTCACCCCTCCACTTT
TRBJ1-5 | many | . | TRBV20-1 | CSASAGTNNQPQHF | TGCAGTGCTAGTGCCGGGACAAACAATCAGCCCCAGCATTTT
TRBJ2-6 | once | TRBD2 | TRBV18 | CASSPVVSGLAGDHSGANVLTF | TGTGCCAGCTCACCAGTGGTTAGTGGACTAGCGGGAGACCACTCTGGGGCCAACGTCCTGACTTTC
TRBJ2-5 | many | . | TRBV7-2 | CASSRLETQYF | TGTGCCAGCAGCCGGTTGGAAACCCAGTACTTC
TRBJ2-3 | many | . | TRBV20-1 | CSARVGDTQYF | TGCAGTGCTAGAGTTGGCGATACGCAGTATTTT
TRBJ2-7 | . | . | TRBV28 | CATSDEQYF | TGTGCCACCAGTGATGAGCAGTACTTC
TRBJ2-4 | . | . | TRBV18 | CASSSGPREVIQYF | TGTGCCAGCTCATCGGGACCCAGGGAGGTCATTCAGTACTTC
TRBJ1-6 | many | . | TRBV7-2 | CASSLGPTPLHF | TGTGCCAGCAGCTTAGGTCCTACACCCCTCCACTTT
TRBJ1-2 | many | TRBD1 | TRBV20-1 | CSARRTGGDYGYTF | TGCAGTGCCCGACGGACAGGGGGAGACTATGGCTACACCTTC
TRBJ2-5 | many | . | TRBV20-1 | CSAPQKRDIQETQYF | TGCAGTGCTCCGCAAAAAAGGGACATCCAAGAGACCCAGTACTTC